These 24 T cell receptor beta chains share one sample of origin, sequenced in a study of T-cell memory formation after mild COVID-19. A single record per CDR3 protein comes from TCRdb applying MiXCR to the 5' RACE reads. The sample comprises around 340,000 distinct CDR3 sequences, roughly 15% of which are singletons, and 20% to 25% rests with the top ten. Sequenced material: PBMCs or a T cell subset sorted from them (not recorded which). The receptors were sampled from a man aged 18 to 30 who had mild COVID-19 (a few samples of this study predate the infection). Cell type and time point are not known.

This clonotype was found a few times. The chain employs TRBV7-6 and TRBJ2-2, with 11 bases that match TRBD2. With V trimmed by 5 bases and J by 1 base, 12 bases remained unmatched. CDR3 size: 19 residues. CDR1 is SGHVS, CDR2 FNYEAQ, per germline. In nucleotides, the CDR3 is TGTGCCAGCAGCCCCCGAGCGTTCACTAGCGGGGGGAACACCGGGGAGCTGTTTTTT. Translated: CASSPRAFTSGGNTGELFF. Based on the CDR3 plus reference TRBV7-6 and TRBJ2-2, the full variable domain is GAGVSQSPRYKVTKRGQDVALRCDPISGHVSLYWYRQALGQGPEFLTYFNYEAQQDKSGLPNDRFSAERPEGSISTLTIQRTEQRDSAMYRCASSPRAFTSGGNTGELFFGEGSRLTVL.

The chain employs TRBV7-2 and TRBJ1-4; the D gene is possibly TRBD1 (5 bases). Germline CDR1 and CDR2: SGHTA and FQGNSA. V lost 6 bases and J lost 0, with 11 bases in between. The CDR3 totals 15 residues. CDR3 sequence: CASRPDRSTNEKLFF. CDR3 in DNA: TGTGCCAGCAGGCCAGACAGATCAACTAATGAAAAACTGTTTTTT.

This chain's CDR3 is CSVAASGGETGELFF. The CDR3 bases are TGCAGCGTTGCGGCTAGCGGGGGGGAAACCGGGGAGCTGTTTTTT. The chain couples TRBV29-1 to TRBJ2-2, with 12 nucleotides matching TRBD2. The CDR3 extends over 15 amino acids. Germline V gives CDR1 SQVTM, CDR2 ANQGSEA. V shed 4 bases and J 5 bases; nucleotides not matched to a gene: 5.

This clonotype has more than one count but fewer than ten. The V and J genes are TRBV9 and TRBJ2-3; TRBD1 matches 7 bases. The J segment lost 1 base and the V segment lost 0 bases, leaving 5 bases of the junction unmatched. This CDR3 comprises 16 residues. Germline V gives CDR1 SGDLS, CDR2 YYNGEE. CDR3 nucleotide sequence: TGTGCCAGCAGCGTAGCTTCAGGACAGGGCACAGATACGCAGTATTTT. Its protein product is CASSVASGQGTDTQYF.

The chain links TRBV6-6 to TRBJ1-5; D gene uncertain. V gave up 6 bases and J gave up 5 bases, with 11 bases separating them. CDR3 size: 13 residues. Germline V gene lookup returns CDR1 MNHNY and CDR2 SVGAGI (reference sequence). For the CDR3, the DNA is TGTGCCAGCAGCCAAGGCCTGGATCAGCCCCAGCATTTT. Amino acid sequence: CASSQGLDQPQHF.

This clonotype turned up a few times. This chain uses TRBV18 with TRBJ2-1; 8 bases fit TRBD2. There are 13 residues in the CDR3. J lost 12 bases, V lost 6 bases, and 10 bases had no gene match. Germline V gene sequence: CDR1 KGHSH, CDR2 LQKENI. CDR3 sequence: CASSGGGTLRQFF. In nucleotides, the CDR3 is TGTGCCAGCTCTGGCGGGGGGACCCTCCGGCAGTTCTTC.

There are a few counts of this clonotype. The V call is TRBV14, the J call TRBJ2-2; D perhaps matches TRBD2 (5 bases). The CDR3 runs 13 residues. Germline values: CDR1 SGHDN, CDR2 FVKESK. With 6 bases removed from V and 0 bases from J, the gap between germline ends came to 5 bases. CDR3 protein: CASRLANTGELFF. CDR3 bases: TGTGCCAGCAGACTAGCGAACACCGGGGAGCTGTTTTTT.

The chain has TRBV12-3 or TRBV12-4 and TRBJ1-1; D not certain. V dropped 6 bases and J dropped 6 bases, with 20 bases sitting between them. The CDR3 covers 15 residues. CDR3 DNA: TGTGCCAGCAGCCCCTTGGGCGGTGGGCCGCCTGAAGCTTTCTTT. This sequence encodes CASSPLGGGPPEAFF.

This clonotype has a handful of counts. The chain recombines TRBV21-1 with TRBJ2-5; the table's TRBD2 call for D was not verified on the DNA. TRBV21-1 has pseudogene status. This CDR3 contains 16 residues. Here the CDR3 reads CASSKRRQVRWIAGNF. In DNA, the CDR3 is TGTGCCAGCAGCAAAAGGAGACAGGTACGATGGATAGCGGGGAACTTC.

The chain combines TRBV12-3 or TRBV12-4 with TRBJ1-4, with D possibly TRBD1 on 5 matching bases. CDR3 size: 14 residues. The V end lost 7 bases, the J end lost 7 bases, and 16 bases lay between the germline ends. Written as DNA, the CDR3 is TGTGCCAGCACCTTAGCCCTAACAGGTGAAAAACTGTTTTTT. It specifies CASTLALTGEKLFF.

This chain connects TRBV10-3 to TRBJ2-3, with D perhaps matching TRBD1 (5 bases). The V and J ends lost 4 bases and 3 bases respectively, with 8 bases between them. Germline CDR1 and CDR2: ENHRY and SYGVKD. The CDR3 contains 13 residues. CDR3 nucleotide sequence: TGTGCCATCAGTGGCAGGGAAACAGATACGCAGTATTTT. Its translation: CAISGRETDTQYF.

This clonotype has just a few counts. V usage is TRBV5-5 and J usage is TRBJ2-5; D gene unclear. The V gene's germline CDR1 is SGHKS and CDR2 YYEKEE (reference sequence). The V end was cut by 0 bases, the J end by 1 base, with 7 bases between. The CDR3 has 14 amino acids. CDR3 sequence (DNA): TGTGCCAGCAGCTTGGACGGATTCCAAGAGACCCAGTACTTC. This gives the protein CASSLDGFQETQYF.

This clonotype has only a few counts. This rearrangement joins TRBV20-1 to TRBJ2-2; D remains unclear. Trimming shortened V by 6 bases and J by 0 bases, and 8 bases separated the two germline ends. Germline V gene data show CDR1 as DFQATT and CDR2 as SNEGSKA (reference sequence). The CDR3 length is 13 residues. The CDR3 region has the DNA TGCAGTGCAGTGCCCGCGAACACCGGGGAGCTGTTTTTT. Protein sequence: CSAVPANTGELFF.

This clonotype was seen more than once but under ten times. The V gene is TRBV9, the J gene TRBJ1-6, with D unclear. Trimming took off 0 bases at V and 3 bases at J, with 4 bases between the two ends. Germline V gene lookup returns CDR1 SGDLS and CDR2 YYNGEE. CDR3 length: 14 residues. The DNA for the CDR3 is TGTGCCAGCAGCGTAGGAGACTATAATTCACCCCTCCACTTT. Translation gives CASSVGDYNSPLHF.

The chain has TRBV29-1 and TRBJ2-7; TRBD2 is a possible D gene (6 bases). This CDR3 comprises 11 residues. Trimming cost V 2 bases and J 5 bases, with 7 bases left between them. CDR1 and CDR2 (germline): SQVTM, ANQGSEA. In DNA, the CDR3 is TGCAGCGTTGAATGGGGGGACGAGCAGTACTTC. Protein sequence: CSVEWGDEQYF.

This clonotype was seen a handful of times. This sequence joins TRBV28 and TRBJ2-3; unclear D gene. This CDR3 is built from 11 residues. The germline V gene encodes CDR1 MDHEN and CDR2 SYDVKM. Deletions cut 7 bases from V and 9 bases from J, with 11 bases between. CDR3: CASTHSVTQYF. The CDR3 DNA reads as TGTGCCAGCACCCATTCGGTCACGCAGTATTTT. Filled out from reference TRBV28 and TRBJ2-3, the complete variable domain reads DVKVTQSSRYLVKRTGEKVFLECVQDMDHENMFWYRQDPGLGLRLIYFSYDVKMKEKGDIPEGYSVSREKKERFSLILESASTNQTSMYLCASTHSVTQYFGPGTRLTVL.

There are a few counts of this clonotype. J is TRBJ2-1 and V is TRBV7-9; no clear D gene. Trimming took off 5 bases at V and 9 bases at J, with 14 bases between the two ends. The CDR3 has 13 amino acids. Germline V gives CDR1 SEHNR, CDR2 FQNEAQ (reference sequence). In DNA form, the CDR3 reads TGTGCCAGCAGCCTACTCCACGATCGTGAGCAGTTCTTC. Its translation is CASSLLHDREQFF. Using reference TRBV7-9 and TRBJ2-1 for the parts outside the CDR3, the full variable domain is DTGVSQNPRHKITKRGQNVTFRCDPISEHNRLYWYRQTLGQGPEFLTYFQNEAQLEKSRLLSDRFSAERPKGSFSTLEIQRTEQGDSAMYLCASSLLHDREQFFGPGTRLTVL.

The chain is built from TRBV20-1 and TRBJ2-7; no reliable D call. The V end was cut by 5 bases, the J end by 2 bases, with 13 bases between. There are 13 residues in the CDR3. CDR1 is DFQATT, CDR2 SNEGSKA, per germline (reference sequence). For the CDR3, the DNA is TGCAGTGCTTCAGGACCGCCGGCCTACGAGCAGTACTTC. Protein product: CSASGPPAYEQYF.

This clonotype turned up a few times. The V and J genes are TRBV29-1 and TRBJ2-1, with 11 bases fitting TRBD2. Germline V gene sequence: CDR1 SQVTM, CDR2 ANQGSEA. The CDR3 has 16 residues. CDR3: CIRSTSGGYSYNEQFF. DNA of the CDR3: TGCATCCGTTCTACTAGCGGGGGTTATTCCTACAATGAGCAGTTCTTC.

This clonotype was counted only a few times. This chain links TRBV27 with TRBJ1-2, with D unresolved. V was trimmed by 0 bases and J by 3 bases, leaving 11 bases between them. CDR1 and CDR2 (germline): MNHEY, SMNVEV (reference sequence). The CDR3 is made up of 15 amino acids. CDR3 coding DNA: TGTGCCAGCAGTTTATCGCGGGCTGTCTACTATGGCTACACCTTC. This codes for CASSLSRAVYYGYTF.

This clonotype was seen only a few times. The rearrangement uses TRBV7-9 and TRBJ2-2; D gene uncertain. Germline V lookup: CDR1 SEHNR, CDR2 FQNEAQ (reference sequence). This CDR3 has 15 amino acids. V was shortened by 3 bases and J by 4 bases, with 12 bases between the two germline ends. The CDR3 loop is CASSFVPWGTGELFF. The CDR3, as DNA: TGTGCCAGCAGCTTCGTTCCGTGGGGCACCGGGGAGCTGTTTTTT.

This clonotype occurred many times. This CDR3 reads CASRPSFTYNEQFF. The CDR3 region has the DNA TGCGCCAGCAGACCTAGTTTCACCTACAATGAGCAGTTCTTC. This chain links TRBV5-1 with TRBJ2-1, with D hard to call. Germline CDR1 SGHRS, CDR2 YFSETQ. This CDR3 is 14 amino acids long. The germline V and J ends were trimmed by 5 bases and 2 bases, with 11 bases remaining between them. The full variable domain, with the rest looked up from reference TRBV5-1 and TRBJ2-1, is KAGVTQTPRYLIKTRGQQVTLSCSPISGHRSVSWYQQTPGQGLQFLFEYFSETQRNKGNFPGRFSGRQFSNSRSEMNVSTLELGDSALYLCASRPSFTYNEQFFGPGTRLTVL.

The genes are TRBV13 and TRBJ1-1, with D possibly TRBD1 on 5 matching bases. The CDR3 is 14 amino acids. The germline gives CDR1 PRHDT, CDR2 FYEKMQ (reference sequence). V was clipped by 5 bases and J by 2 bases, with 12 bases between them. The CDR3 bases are TGTGCCAGCAGCCCAGTGACAGATAACACTGAAGCTTTCTTT. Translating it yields CASSPVTDNTEAFF.

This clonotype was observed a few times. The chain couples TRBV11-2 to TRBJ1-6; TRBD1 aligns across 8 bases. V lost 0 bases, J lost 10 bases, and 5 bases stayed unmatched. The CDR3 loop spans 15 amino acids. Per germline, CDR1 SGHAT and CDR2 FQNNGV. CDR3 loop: CASSLDRTGNSPLHF. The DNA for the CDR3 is TGTGCCAGCAGCTTAGATCGGACAGGGAACTCACCCCTCCACTTT.